These 25 T cell receptor beta chains were all obtained from the same sample, sequenced in a study of control samples from healthy donors and cancer patients. Libraries were prepared by immunoSEQ multiplex PCR; TCRdb keeps only in-frame clonotypes and omits some of them. The table records about 110,000 clones, just over 90% of them present only once. The sequenced material came from blood. The receptors were gathered from a human donor in good health. The donor label of this sample is uncertain.

The DNA for the CDR3 is TGTGCCTGGAGTGTGGCGTCAGGACTAGGCTGGGAGACCCAGTACTTC. This gives the protein CAWSVASGLGWETQYF. The chain links TRBV30 to TRBJ2-5; TRBD2 agrees at 7 bases. Germline V gives CDR1 GTSNPN, CDR2 SVGIG (reference sequence). Trimming cost V 0 bases and J 5 bases; bases outside gene matches: 12. The CDR3 sequence is 16 residues long.

This clone appeared once. The chain carries TRBV7-9 and TRBJ1-4; D call uncertain. The CDR3 consists of 12 residues. CDR1 is SEHNR and CDR2 is FQNEAQ in the germline V gene (reference sequence). With 5 bases removed from V and 8 bases from J, the gap between germline ends came to 9 bases. In DNA, the CDR3 is TGTGCCAGCAGCGGGGAGCTGGAAAAACTGTTTTTT. It specifies CASSGELEKLFF.

The J gene is TRBJ2-5, the V gene TRBV7-9, with D unclear. Deletions cut 1 base from V and 5 bases from J, with 8 bases between. Germline V gene sequence: CDR1 SEHNR, CDR2 FQNEAQ (reference sequence). The CDR3 covers 13 residues. In DNA form, the CDR3 reads TGTGCCAGCAGCTTAGTAACCATCGAGACCCAGTACTTC. This translates into CASSLVTIETQYF.

V is TRBV30 and J is TRBJ2-7; no clear D gene. The germline V gene has CDR1 GTSNPN and CDR2 SVGIG (reference sequence). The CDR3 is made up of 13 amino acids. V dropped 4 bases and J dropped 3 bases, with 13 bases sitting between them. CDR3 loop: CAWTGQVGYEQYF. The CDR3 DNA follows: TGTGCCTGGACAGGCCAGGTCGGCTACGAGCAGTACTTC.

The chain recombines TRBV30 with TRBJ1-1; the D gene is possibly TRBD1 (6 bases). V was shortened by 5 bases and J by 0 bases, with 16 bases between the two germline ends. Per the germline V gene, CDR1 is GTSNPN and CDR2 is SVGIG (reference sequence). The CDR3 totals 15 residues. The CDR3 DNA follows: TGTGCCTGGTTCGTGACAGGCCTTATGAACACTGAAGCTTTCTTT. Protein product: CAWFVTGLMNTEAFF.

V and J are TRBV7-9 and TRBJ2-3; D is perhaps TRBD2 (6 bases). V lost 5 bases, J lost 1 base, and 13 bases lay in between. The germline V gene has CDR1 SEHNR and CDR2 FQNEAQ (reference sequence). The CDR3 sequence is 15 residues long. Here the CDR3 reads CASSAPSVGTDTQYF. The CDR3 nucleotides are TGTGCCAGCAGCGCCCCTAGCGTCGGCACAGATACGCAGTATTTT. Supplemented by reference TRBV7-9 and TRBJ2-3, the full variable domain reads DTGVSQNPRHKITKRGQNVTFRCDPISEHNRLYWYRQTLGQGPEFLTYFQNEAQLEKSRLLSDRFSAERPKGSFSTLEIQRTEQGDSAMYLCASSAPSVGTDTQYFGPGTRLTVL.

This chain uses TRBV2 with TRBJ1-1; D is uncertain. Trimming stripped 6 bases from V and 11 bases from J, with 19 bases between. The length of the CDR3 is 13 residues. Germline V CDR1 and CDR2: SNHLY, FYNNEI. CDR3 sequence reads: CASSVTSPPTAFF. The DNA for the CDR3 is TGTGCCAGCAGCGTGACATCCCCGCCGACGGCTTTCTTT.

This chain links TRBV2 with TRBJ1-1; D gene uncertain. Germline lookup yields CDR1 SNHLY and CDR2 FYNNEI. Trimming stripped 7 bases from V and 4 bases from J, with 13 bases between. CDR3 length: 13 residues. This chain's CDR3 is CASKFTDITEAFF. The CDR3 DNA sequence: TGTGCCAGCAAGTTCACAGATATCACTGAAGCTTTCTTT. Variable domain in full (rest from reference TRBV2 and TRBJ1-1): EPEVTQTPSHQVTQMGQEVILRCVPISNHLYFYWYRQILGQKVEFLVSFYNNEISEKSEIFDDQFSVERPDGSNFTLKIRSTKLEDSAMYFCASKFTDITEAFFGQGTRLTVV.

The rearrangement uses TRBV27 and TRBJ1-5, with D tentatively TRBD1 (5 bases). This CDR3 region has 15 residues. V was clipped by 4 bases and J by 2 bases, with 12 bases between them. Germline lookup yields CDR1 MNHEY and CDR2 SMNVEV (reference sequence). Here the CDR3 reads CASSYRGGGNQPQHF. Here the CDR3 DNA reads TGTGCCAGCAGTTACCGGGGCGGCGGCAATCAGCCCCAGCATTTT.

This chain joins TRBV10-3 and TRBJ1-2; 7 positions match TRBD1. The CDR3 loop spans 15 amino acids. V was pared by 6 bases and J by 9 bases, with 16 bases of the junction left unmatched. Germline V gene lookup returns CDR1 ENHRY and CDR2 SYGVKD. The CDR3 coding sequence is TGTGCCATCAGGAACCGGGACAGCGTCACTAGGAGCTACACCTTC. It translates to CAIRNRDSVTRSYTF.

This sequence joins TRBV3-1 (or the pseudogene TRBV3-2) and TRBJ1-2, with D possibly matching TRBD1 (6 bases). Germline CDR1 reads LGHDT; CDR2 reads YNNKEL (reference sequence). Trimming took 0 bases from V and 8 from J, leaving 13 bases between them. The CDR3 contains 14 residues. Here the CDR3 DNA reads TGTGCCAGCAGCCAAGAGATCGGGGGGCGCGGCTACACCTTC. Translation gives CASSQEIGGRGYTF.

The chain couples TRBV29-1 to TRBJ2-3; 13 bases match TRBD2. CDR1 and CDR2 (germline): SQVTM, ANQGSEA. The CDR3 is made up of 14 amino acids. V was pared by 4 bases and J by 4 bases, with 2 bases of the junction left unmatched. CDR3 amino acids: CSVAGLAGADTQYF. The DNA for the CDR3 is TGCAGCGTTGCTGGACTAGCGGGGGCAGATACGCAGTATTTT.

The rearrangement joins TRBV24-1 to TRBJ2-7; the match to TRBD1 covers 8 bases. CDR3 length: 14 amino acids. Trimming took 2 bases from V and 5 from J; bases not matched to a gene: 4. Germline CDR1 reads KGHDR; CDR2 reads SFDVKD. CDR3 coding DNA: TGTGCCACCAGTGATTATCGGACAGGGAACGAGCAGTACTTC. This codes for CATSDYRTGNEQYF.

This clone was recorded only once. This chain uses TRBV18 with TRBJ2-6; 8 bases are a match to TRBD1. The CDR3 covers 17 residues. After removal of 5 bases from V and 0 bases from J, the junction contained 6 bases not matched to a gene. Germline V gene sequence: CDR1 KGHSH, CDR2 LQKENI. CDR3 bases: TGTGCCAGCTCATCAGGACAGGGAAGCTCTGGGGCCAACGTCCTGACTTTC. Translated: CASSSGQGSSGANVLTF.

This chain connects TRBV14 to TRBJ1-6, with D perhaps TRBD1 (5 bases). Germline lookup yields CDR1 SGHDN and CDR2 FVKESK. CDR3 length equals 17 residues. V dropped 0 bases and J dropped 7 bases, with 16 bases sitting between them. DNA of the CDR3: TGTGCCAGCAGCCAAGATGGTCCGGGACGGACGAATTCACCCCTCCACTTT. It is translated as CASSQDGPGRTNSPLHF. Based on the CDR3 plus reference TRBV14 and TRBJ1-6, the full variable domain is EAGVTQFPSHSVIEKGQTVTLRCDPISGHDNLYWYRRVMGKEIKFLLHFVKESKQDESGMPNNRFLAERTGGTYSTLKVQPAELEDSGVYFCASSQDGPGRTNSPLHFGNGTRLTVT.

This chain joins TRBV5-1 and TRBJ2-7; D unresolved. CDR3 size: 14 residues. V lost 2 bases and J 5 bases, leaving 14 bases between the germline ends. Looked up from germline, CDR1 is SGHRS and CDR2 is YFSETQ. As DNA, the CDR3 is TGCGCCAGCAGCTTTGAACCAGATGGGGACGAGCAGTACTTC. Translated: CASSFEPDGDEQYF. The full variable domain, its missing parts supplied by reference TRBV5-1 and TRBJ2-7, is KAGVTQTPRYLIKTRGQQVTLSCSPISGHRSVSWYQQTPGQGLQFLFEYFSETQRNKGNFPGRFSGRQFSNSRSEMNVSTLELGDSALYLCASSFEPDGDEQYFGPGTRLTVT.

V and J are TRBV23-1 and TRBJ2-7; D is uncertain. TRBV23-1 is sorted into the ORF group, with uncertain function. CDR3 length: 16 residues. Trimming removed 4 bases from V and 0 bases from J, with 16 bases in between. The CDR3 loop reads CASSRTIQVSSYEQYF. Written as DNA, the CDR3 is TGCGCCAGCAGTCGGACGATCCAGGTTAGCTCCTACGAGCAGTACTTC.

The V gene is TRBV5-1, the J gene TRBJ2-3; D uncertain. Trimming took off 0 bases at V and 3 bases at J, with 8 bases between the two ends. The CDR3 is 14 residues long. Germline assignment: CDR1 SGHRS and CDR2 YFSETQ. The CDR3 sequence is CASSLGWATDTQYF. The CDR3 DNA is TGCGCCAGCAGCTTGGGGTGGGCAACAGATACGCAGTATTTT.

This chain connects TRBV24-1 to TRBJ2-1; D perhaps matches TRBD1 (5 bases). This CDR3 has 13 amino acids. V lost 4 bases and J 7 bases, leaving 10 bases between the germline ends. Germline values: CDR1 KGHDR, CDR2 SFDVKD. DNA of the CDR3: TGTGCCACCAGTGACAGGGAAGCGAATGAGCAGTTCTTC. Amino acids: CATSDREANEQFF.

The V gene is TRBV7-2, the J gene TRBJ2-3, with TRBD2 as a possible D gene (6 bases). Germline-derived CDR1 and CDR2 are SGHTA and FQGNSA. Trimming took 3 bases from V and 2 from J, leaving 15 bases between them. CDR3 length: 16 amino acids. The CDR3 region is CASSFISGRHTDTQYF. CDR3 in DNA: TGTGCCAGCAGCTTTATTTCCGGGAGACACACAGATACGCAGTATTTT.

J is TRBJ1-1 and V is TRBV7-9, with 11 bases lining up with TRBD1. This CDR3 has 16 amino acids. The J segment lost 4 bases and the V segment lost 0 bases, leaving 4 bases of the junction unmatched. Germline V gene sequence: CDR1 SEHNR, CDR2 FQNEAQ (reference sequence). DNA for the CDR3: TGTGCCAGCAGCTTAGCCAACGGGACAGGGGGCACTGAAGCTTTCTTT. Amino acid sequence: CASSLANGTGGTEAFF. Variable domain in full (rest from reference TRBV7-9 and TRBJ1-1): DTGVSQNPRHKITKRGQNVTFRCDPISEHNRLYWYRQTLGQGPEFLTYFQNEAQLEKSRLLSDRFSAERPKGSFSTLEIQRTEQGDSAMYLCASSLANGTGGTEAFFGQGTRLTVV.

The rearrangement links TRBV30 to TRBJ1-6; the D is unclear. CDR1 and CDR2 (germline): GTSNPN, SVGIG (reference sequence). This CDR3 has 16 residues. Trimming left V 3 bases short and J 8 bases short, with 20 bases between. CDR3 in DNA: TGTGCCTGGAGAGACGGGGTTATAAACGGAGATTCACCCCTCCACTTT. Translated: CAWRDGVINGDSPLHF.

The V gene is TRBV7-8, the J gene TRBJ2-2; 11 bases are shared with TRBD2. CDR1 is SGHVS and CDR2 is FQNEAQ in the germline V gene. The ends lost 7 bases at V and 4 bases at J; junction bases unmatched: 8. CDR3 size: 16 residues. The CDR3 reads CASTFSGTSGTGELFF. The CDR3 DNA follows: TGTGCCAGCACCTTTTCCGGGACTAGCGGCACCGGGGAGCTGTTTTTT.

The chain recombines TRBV10-1 with TRBJ2-3; the D is unclear. Deletions cut 4 bases from V and 2 bases from J, with 10 bases between. This CDR3 spans 14 amino acids. The germline V gene has CDR1 WNHNN and CDR2 SYGVQD (reference sequence). For the CDR3, the DNA is TGCGCCAGCAGTGGTATCTCGTCCACAGATACGCAGTATTTT. Translation: CASSGISSTDTQYF.

This clone was seen only once. This chain connects TRBV27 to TRBJ1-2; D unclear. In germline, CDR1 is MNHEY, CDR2 SMNVEV (reference sequence). Trimming left V 2 bases short and J 0 bases short, with 7 bases between. The CDR3 covers 14 residues. CDR3 loop: CASSLQDPNYGYTF. The DNA for the CDR3 is TGTGCCAGCAGTTTACAGGACCCTAACTATGGCTACACCTTC.